Listed below are T cell receptor beta chains from one sample, sequenced in a study of CD8 T cells in Susac syndrome. TCRdb itself ran the immunoSEQ multiplex PCR reads through MiXCR, one entry per CDR3 protein. The sample comprises about 180,000 distinct CDR3 sequences, roughly 94% of which are singletons, and 0.099% rests with the top ten. Material for sequencing was CD4+ T cells from PBMCs. The receptor source for this set is a human donor with Susac syndrome. The CDR3 runs from the conserved cysteine through the conserved F or W. A D gene is named only where the DNA matches it firmly. A row's size may be missing; if present it is once, few, many or a size class.

TRBJ2-7 | few | TRBV28 | . | TGTGCCAGCAGTTCGGCAGCCTACGAGCAGTACTTC | CASSSAAYEQYF
TRBJ2-2 | . | TRBV12-3/TRBV12-4 | . | TGTGCCAGCAGTCCCCATGCGGCGGACACCGGGGAGCTGTTTTTT | CASSPHAADTGELFF
TRBJ1-2 | . | TRBV20-1 | . | TGCAGTGTCGATTCAGAGTTCCGGGGCTACACCTTC | CSVDSEFRGYTF
TRBJ2-5 | . | TRBV6-5 | . | TGTGCCAGCAGTTATCAGGTGTGCCCAGAGACCCAGTACTTC | CASSYQVCPETQYF
TRBJ2-6 | once | TRBV7-9 | . | TGTGCCAGCAGCTTAAAGCTCGGAGGGTCCCACTCTGGGGCCAACGTCCTGACTTTC | CASSLKLGGSHSGANVLTF
TRBJ2-3 | . | TRBV6-6 | . | TGTGCCAGCAGGGCCAGGGTCCCTAGCACAGATACGCAGTATTTT | CASRARVPSTDTQYF
TRBJ2-5 | . | TRBV15 | . | TGTGCCACCAGCAGAGCGTTGGGGGGCCAAGAGACCCAGTACTTC | CATSRALGGQETQYF
TRBJ1-1 | . | TRBV20-1 | . | TGCAGTGCTAGCGGTGACACTGAAGCTTTCTTT | CSASGDTEAFF
TRBJ2-3 | once | TRBV7-2 | TRBD2 | TGTGCCAGCAGCTTAAGAACGGGACTAGCGGGTCTCACAGATACGCAGTATTTT | CASSLRTGLAGLTDTQYF
TRBJ2-3 | . | TRBV18 | TRBD2 | TGTGCCAGCTCAACCGCGCGGGAGTTCGATACGCAGTATTTT | CASSTAREFDTQYF
TRBJ2-7 | . | TRBV5-1 | . | TGCGCCAGCAGCTTGGATGGAGGGGGCTCCTACGAGCAGTACTTC | CASSLDGGGSYEQYF
TRBJ2-3 | . | TRBV20-1 | . | TGCAGTGCTAGGGGTCCGCTGGATACGCAGTATTTT | CSARGPLDTQYF
TRBJ1-1 | . | TRBV2 | TRBD1 | TGTGCCAGCAGCCAAGGACAGGGGGCGACGAACACTGAAGCTTTCTTT | CASSQGQGATNTEAFF
TRBJ2-2 | . | TRBV18 | . | TGTGCCAGCTCCCCACAGCGGAACACCGGGGAGCTGTTTTTT | CASSPQRNTGELFF
TRBJ2-7 | . | TRBV5-6 | . | TGTGCCAGCAGCAGTTACGGGGAGACCTACGAGCAGTACTTC | CASSSYGETYEQYF
TRBJ2-1 | . | TRBV5-1 | . | TGCGCCAGCAGCTCATCCCCCGGGGAAGCCTACAATGAGCAGTTCTTC | CASSSSPGEAYNEQFF
TRBJ1-1 | . | TRBV18 | . | TGTGCCAGCTCTGAGACAGTGGTGAACACTGAAGCTTTCTTT | CASSETVVNTEAFF
TRBJ2-1 | . | TRBV5-1 | TRBD2 | TGCGCCAGCAGCTTGGATAGCGGGACCTACAATGAGCAGTTCTTC | CASSLDSGTYNEQFF
TRBJ1-2 | . | TRBV20-1 | . | TGCAGTGCTAGAGATCGGAGGGCGCGGGACGTCCCTAACTATGGCTACACCTTC | CSARDRRARDVPNYGYTF
TRBJ2-1 | . | TRBV4-3 | TRBD2 | TGCGCCAGCAGCCAAGTGCTCGCGGGAGTAGGAAATGAGCAGTTCTTC | CASSQVLAGVGNEQFF
TRBJ1-1 | few | TRBV11-2 | . | TGTGCCAGCAGCTTATTGGGGACTGAAGCTTTCTTT | CASSLLGTEAFF
TRBJ2-7 | once | TRBV20-1 | . | TGCAGTGGAGGGGGGAAGAGCTCCTACGAGCAGTACTTC | CSGGGKSSYEQYF
TRBJ2-1 | . | TRBV15 | TRBD2 | TGTGCCACCAGCAGAGGAGCGGGAGGGTACAATGAGCAGTTCTTC | CATSRGAGGYNEQFF
TRBJ2-1 | . | TRBV7-2 | TRBD2 | TGTGCCAGCAGCCCCCGGACTAGCGGGATTGACAATGAGCAGTTCTTC | CASSPRTSGIDNEQFF
TRBJ2-1 | . | TRBV6-5 | . | TGTGCCATCAGTAGGACAAGTGCTACCTACAATGAGCAGTTCTTC | CAISRTSATYNEQFF
TRBJ2-1 | . | TRBV7-3 | . | TGTGCCAGCAGCCCCCTCCCCGGCGGTAGCGATGAGCAGTTCTTC | CASSPLPGGSDEQFF
TRBJ2-7 | . | TRBV5-1 | . | TGCGCCAGCAGCCCCGTCGGGAGCTCCTACGAGCAGTACTTC | CASSPVGSSYEQYF
TRBJ2-5 | . | TRBV20-1 | . | TGCAGTGCTAGAGGTCAGGGGTTAGAGACCCAGTACTTC | CSARGQGLETQYF
TRBJ2-5 | . | TRBV7-6 | . | TGTGCCAGCAGCTTAGCCGGGGAACAGACCCAGTACTTC | CASSLAGEQTQYF
TRBJ2-1 | . | TRBV9 | . | TGTGCCAGCAGCGCTACCATAGGGTCAAACAATGAGCAGTTCTTC | CASSATIGSNNEQFF
TRBJ2-3 | . | TRBV15 | . | TGTGCCACCAGTGCGGGCACAGGGTTCACCACGCAGTATTTT | CATSAGTGFTTQYF
TRBJ1-1 | . | TRBV5-1 | . | TGCGCCAGCAGCCCCCAGCAGGCGGGGAACACTGAAGCTTTCTTT | CASSPQQAGNTEAFF
TRBJ1-5 | . | TRBV7-2 | TRBD1 | TGTGCCAGCAGCCCAGGGGGACAGAGGAGCAATCAGCCCCAGCATTTT | CASSPGGQRSNQPQHF
TRBJ2-7 | once | TRBV11-2 | . | TGTGCCAGCAGCTTAAGCGGGCGCCACTACGAGCAGTACTTC | CASSLSGRHYEQYF
TRBJ1-5 | once | TRBV28 | . | TGTGCCGGCAGTAATAGCAATCAGCCCCAGCATTTT | CAGSNSNQPQHF
TRBJ1-2 | . | TRBV9 | . | TGTGCCAGCAGCGTAGGACAGAACTTCTATGGCTACACCTTC | CASSVGQNFYGYTF
TRBJ2-7 | . | TRBV28 | . | TGTGCCATCGGGGAGAGGGCGGCACTTTACGAGCAGTACTTC | CAIGERAALYEQYF
TRBJ2-7 | few | TRBV20-1 | . | TGCAGTGCTCGCAGACAGAGCTACGAGCAGTACTTC | CSARRQSYEQYF
TRBJ1-1 | once | TRBV20-1 | . | TGCAGTGCCGCACTCGCCGCTATGAACACTGAAGCTTTCTTT | CSAALAAMNTEAFF
TRBJ1-2 | . | TRBV5-1 | . | TGCGCCAGCAGCTTGCTCCCCGGGAACTATGGCTACACCTTC | CASSLLPGNYGYTF
TRBJ2-7 | . | TRBV20-1 | TRBD2 | TGCAGTGCTAGAGATCGCGGTAGCGGGAGTGGTGGCTACGAGCAGTACTTC | CSARDRGSGSGGYEQYF
TRBJ1-4 | . | TRBV11-2 | . | TGTGCCAGCAGCTTACACTCAGACGTCGCACTAAATGAAAAACTGTTTTTT | CASSLHSDVALNEKLFF
TRBJ1-3 | . | TRBV5-1 | . | TGCGCCAGCAGCACCCTAGGGGGGTCTGGAAACACCATATATTTT | CASSTLGGSGNTIYF
TRBJ2-3 | . | TRBV2 | . | TGTGCCAGCACGTTTCTCAGCTGGGATACGCAGTATTTT | CASTFLSWDTQYF
TRBJ1-2 | . | TRBV19 | . | TGTGCCAGTAGTATCGTAACGGGAGGTAACTATGGCTACACCTTC | CASSIVTGGNYGYTF
TRBJ2-7 | . | TRBV5-4 | . | TGTGCCAGCAGCCCGTCTCTTGCCGACGGACTCTACGAGCAGTACTTC | CASSPSLADGLYEQYF
TRBJ1-2 | . | TRBV25-1 | . | TGTGCCAGCAGTGTGTCGGACTATGGCTACACCTTC | CASSVSDYGYTF
TRBJ2-3 | few | TRBV4-2 | . | TGTGCCAGCAGCCAAGGGACCGTTAGCACAGATACGCAGTATTTT | CASSQGTVSTDTQYF
TRBJ2-7 | . | TRBV28 | . | TGTGCAAGCGGACCGACTGCCCCAGACTACGAGCAGTACTTC | CASGPTAPDYEQYF
TRBJ2-3 | . | TRBV5-1 | . | TGCGCCAGCAGCTCGCAACCTACAGATACGCAGTATTTT | CASSSQPTDTQYF
TRBJ2-7 | . | TRBV29-1 | TRBD2 | TGCAGCGTTGGCGTAAATAGCGGGAGCTTTTACTTC | CSVGVNSGSFYF